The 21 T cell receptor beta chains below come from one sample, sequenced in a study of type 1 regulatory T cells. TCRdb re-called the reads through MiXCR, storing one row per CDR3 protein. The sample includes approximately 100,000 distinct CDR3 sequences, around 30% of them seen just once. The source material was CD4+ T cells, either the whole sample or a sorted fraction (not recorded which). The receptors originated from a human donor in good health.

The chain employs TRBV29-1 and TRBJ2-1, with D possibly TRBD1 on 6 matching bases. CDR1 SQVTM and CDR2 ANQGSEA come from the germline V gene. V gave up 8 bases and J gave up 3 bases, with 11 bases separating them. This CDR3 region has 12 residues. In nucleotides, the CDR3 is TGCAGCTTCGAGGGGGACTACAATGAGCAGTTCTTC. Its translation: CSFEGDYNEQFF.

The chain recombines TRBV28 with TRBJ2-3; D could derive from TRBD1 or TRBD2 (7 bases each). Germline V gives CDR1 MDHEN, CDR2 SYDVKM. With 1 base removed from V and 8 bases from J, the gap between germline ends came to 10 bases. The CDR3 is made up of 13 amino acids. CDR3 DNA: TGTGCCAGCAGTTTATCCAGGGGGGGTACGCAGTATTTT. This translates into CASSLSRGGTQYF.

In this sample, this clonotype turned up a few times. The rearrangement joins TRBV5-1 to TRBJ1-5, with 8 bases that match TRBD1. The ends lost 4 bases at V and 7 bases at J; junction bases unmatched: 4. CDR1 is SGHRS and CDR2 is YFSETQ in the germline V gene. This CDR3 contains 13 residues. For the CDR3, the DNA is TGCGCCAGCAGCACTGCAGGGGGCCAGCCCCAGCATTTT. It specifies CASSTAGGQPQHF.

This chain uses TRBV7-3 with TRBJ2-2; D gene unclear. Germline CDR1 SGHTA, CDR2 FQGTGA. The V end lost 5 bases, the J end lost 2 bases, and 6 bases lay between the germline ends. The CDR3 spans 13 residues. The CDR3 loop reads CASSPSNTGELFF. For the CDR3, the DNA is TGTGCCAGCAGCCCCAGCAACACCGGGGAGCTGTTTTTT.

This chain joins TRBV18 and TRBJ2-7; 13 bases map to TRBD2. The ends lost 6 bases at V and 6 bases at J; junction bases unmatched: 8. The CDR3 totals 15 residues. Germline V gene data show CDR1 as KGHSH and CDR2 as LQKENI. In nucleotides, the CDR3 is TGTGCCAGCTCCAAAGGACTAGCGGGAGCCTCCGAGCAGTACTTC. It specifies CASSKGLAGASEQYF.

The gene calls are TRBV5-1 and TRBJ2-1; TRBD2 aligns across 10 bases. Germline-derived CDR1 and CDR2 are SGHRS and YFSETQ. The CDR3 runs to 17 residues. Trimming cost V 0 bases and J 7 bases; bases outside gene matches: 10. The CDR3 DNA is TGCGCCAGCAGCTTGGATGCGGCTAGCGGGAGACCTAATGAGCAGTTCTTC. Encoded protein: CASSLDAASGRPNEQFF.

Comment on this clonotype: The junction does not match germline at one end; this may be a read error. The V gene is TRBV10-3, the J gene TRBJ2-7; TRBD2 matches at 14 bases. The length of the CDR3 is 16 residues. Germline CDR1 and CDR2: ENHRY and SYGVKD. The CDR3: CASSESGLAGDYEQYF. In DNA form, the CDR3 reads TGTGCCAGCAGTGAGTCGGGACTAGCGGGAGATTACGAGCAGTACTTC.

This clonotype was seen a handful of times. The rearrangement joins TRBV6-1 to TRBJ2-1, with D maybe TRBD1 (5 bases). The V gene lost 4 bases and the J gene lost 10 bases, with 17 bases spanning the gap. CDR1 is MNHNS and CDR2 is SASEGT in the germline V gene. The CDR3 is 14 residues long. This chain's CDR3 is CASSGSGRGGEQFF. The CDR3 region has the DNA TGTGCCAGCAGTGGTTCAGGGCGCGGTGGGGAGCAGTTCTTC.

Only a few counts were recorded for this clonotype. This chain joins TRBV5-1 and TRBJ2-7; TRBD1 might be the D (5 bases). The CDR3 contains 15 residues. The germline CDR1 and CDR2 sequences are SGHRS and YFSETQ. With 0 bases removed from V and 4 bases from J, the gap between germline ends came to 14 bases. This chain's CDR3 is CASSLVRRTTYEQYF. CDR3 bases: TGCGCCAGCAGCTTGGTTAGGCGGACAACTTACGAGCAGTACTTC. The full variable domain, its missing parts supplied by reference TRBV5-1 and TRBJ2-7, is KAGVTQTPRYLIKTRGQQVTLSCSPISGHRSVSWYQQTPGQGLQFLFEYFSETQRNKGNFPGRFSGRQFSNSRSEMNVSTLELGDSALYLCASSLVRRTTYEQYFGPGTRLTVT.

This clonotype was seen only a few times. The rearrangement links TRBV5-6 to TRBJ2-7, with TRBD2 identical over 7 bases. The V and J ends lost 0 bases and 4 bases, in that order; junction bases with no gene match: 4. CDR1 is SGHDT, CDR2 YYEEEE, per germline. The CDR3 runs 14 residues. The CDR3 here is CASSLGGGTYEQYF. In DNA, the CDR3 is TGTGCCAGCAGCTTGGGGGGGGGGACTTACGAGCAGTACTTC.

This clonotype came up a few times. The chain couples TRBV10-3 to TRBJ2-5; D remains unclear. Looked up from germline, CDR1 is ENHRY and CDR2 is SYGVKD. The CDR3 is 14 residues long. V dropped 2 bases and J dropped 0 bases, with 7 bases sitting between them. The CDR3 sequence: CAISENQYQETQYF. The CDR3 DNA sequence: TGTGCCATCAGTGAGAACCAGTACCAAGAGACCCAGTACTTC.

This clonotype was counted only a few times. CDR3: CASSQEASGRMIETQYF. The CDR3 bases are TGTGCCAGCAGCCAAGAGGCTAGCGGGAGAATGATAGAGACCCAGTACTTC. V usage is TRBV4-2 and J usage is TRBJ2-5, with 10 nucleotides matching TRBD2. CDR3 size: 17 residues. CDR1 is LGHNA, CDR2 YNFKEQ, per germline. Unmatched junction bases numbered 8, after V lost 0 bases and J lost 4 bases.

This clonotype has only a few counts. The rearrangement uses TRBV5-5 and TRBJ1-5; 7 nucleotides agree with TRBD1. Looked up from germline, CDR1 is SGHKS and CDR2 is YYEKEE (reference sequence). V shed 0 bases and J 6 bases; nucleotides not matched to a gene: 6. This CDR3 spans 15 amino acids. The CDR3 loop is CASSLEWAGGQPQHF. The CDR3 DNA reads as TGTGCCAGCAGCTTGGAATGGGCAGGGGGTCAGCCCCAGCATTTT.

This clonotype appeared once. The CDR3 DNA follows: TGTGCCAGCTCCAGGGCCTACCAAGAGACCCAGTACTTC. Encoded protein: CASSRAYQETQYF. V is TRBV18 and J is TRBJ2-5; a possible D gene is TRBD1 (5 bases). The CDR3 totals 13 residues. CDR1 is KGHSH and CDR2 is LQKENI in the germline V gene. Trimming took off 6 bases at V and 0 bases at J, with 8 bases between the two ends.

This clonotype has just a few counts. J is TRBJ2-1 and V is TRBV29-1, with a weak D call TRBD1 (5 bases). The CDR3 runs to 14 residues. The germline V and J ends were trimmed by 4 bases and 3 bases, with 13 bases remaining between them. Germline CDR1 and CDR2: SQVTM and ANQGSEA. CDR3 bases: TGCAGCGTTGTGGCCCCAGGGTTCTACAATGAGCAGTTCTTC. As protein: CSVVAPGFYNEQFF.

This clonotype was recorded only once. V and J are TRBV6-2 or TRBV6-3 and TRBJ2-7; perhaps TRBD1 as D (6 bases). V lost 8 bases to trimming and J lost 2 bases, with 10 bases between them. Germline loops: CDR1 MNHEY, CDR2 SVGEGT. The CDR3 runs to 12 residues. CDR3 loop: CASVDRAYEQYF. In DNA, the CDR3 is TGTGCCAGCGTGGACAGAGCCTACGAGCAGTACTTC.

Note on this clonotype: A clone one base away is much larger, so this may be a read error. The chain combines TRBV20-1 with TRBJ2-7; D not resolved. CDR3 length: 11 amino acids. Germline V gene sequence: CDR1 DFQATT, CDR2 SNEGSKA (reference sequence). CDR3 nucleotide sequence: TGCAGTGCTACGGAAATTTACGAGCAGTGCTTC. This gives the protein CSATEIYEQCF.

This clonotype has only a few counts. This chain's CDR3 is CASSLGRENTEAFF. CDR3 nucleotide sequence: TGTGCCAGCAGCTTAGGGCGAGAGAACACTGAAGCTTTCTTT. The genes are TRBV7-9 and TRBJ1-1, with no clear D. The ends were cut back, 1 base at V and 1 base at J, with 7 bases in the middle. The CDR3 totals 14 residues. CDR1 and CDR2 (germline): SEHNR, FQNEAQ (reference sequence).

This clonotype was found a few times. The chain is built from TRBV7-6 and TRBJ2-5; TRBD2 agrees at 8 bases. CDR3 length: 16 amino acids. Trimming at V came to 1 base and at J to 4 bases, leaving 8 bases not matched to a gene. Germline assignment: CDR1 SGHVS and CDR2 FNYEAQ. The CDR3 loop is CASSLGGTGGSETQYF. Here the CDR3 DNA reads TGTGCCAGCAGCTTAGGCGGGACGGGGGGGTCAGAGACCCAGTACTTC.

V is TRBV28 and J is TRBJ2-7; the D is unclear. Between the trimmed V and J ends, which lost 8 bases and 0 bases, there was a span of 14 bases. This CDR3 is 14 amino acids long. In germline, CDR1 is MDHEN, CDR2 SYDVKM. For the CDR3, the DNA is TGTGCCAGCGGCCTCGAACAAGGCTCCTACGAGCAGTACTTC. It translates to CASGLEQGSYEQYF.

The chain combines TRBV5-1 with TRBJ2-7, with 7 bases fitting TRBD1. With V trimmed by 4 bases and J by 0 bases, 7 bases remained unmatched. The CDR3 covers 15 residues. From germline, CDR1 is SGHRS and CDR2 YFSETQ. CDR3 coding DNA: TGCGCCAGCAGCGCAGGGACAGCTAACTCCTACGAGCAGTACTTC. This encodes CASSAGTANSYEQYF.